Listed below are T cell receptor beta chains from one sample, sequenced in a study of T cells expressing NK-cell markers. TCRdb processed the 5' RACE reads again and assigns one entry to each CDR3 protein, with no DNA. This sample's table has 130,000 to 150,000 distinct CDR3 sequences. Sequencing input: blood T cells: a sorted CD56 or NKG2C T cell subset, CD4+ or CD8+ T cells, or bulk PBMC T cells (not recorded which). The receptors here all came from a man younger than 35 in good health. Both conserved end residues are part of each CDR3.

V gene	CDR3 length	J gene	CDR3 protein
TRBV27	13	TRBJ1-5	CASSLGQAGPQHF
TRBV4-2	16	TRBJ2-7	CASSQETGTGTHEQYF
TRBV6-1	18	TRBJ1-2	CASSSAWGGSSSYYGYTF
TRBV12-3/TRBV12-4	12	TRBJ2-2	CASSHGGSELFF
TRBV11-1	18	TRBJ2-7	CASSLAGGLAVIPYEQYF
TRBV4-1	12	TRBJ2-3	CASRASTDTQYF
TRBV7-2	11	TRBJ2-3	CASGSTDTQYF
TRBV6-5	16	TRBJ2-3	CASSYSGLPFEDTQYF
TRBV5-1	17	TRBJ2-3	CASSSTTRRASTDTQYF
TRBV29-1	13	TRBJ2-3	CSPRDRSTDTQYF
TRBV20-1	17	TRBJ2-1	CSARGTSGRVENNEQFF
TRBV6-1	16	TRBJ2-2	CASISGQGDDTGELFF
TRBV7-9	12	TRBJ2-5	CASSLGTETQYF
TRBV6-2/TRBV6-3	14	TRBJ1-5	CASSYIQSNQPQHF
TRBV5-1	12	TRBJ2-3	CASRDPPDTQYF
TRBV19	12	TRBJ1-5	CASGGGGQPQHF
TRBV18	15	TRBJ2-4	CASSQPEGRNNIQYF
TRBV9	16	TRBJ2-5	CASSVDATSPLETQYF
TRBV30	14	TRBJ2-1	CALDRAKGYNEQFF
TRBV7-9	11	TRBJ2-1	CASNKGGEQFF
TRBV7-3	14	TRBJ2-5	CASSLSRTDQTQYF
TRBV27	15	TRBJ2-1	CASSPGVWSSNEQFF
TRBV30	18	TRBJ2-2	CAWSVRLAEKGYTGELFF
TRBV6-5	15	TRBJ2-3	CASSYPGLAGDTQYF
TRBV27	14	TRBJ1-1	CASSFLGQNTEAFF
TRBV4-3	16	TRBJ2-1	CASSQEMSGRVNEQFF
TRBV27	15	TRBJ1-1	CASSHPGGADTEAFF
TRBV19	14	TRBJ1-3	CASSSLGAGNTIYF
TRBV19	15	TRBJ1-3	CASSTSAFSGNTIYF
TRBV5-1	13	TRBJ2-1	CASSWGTDDEQFF
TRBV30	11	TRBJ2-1	CAWSVKDEQFF
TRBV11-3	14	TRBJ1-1	CASTLMDRGHEAFF
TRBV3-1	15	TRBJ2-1	CASTQSVVSYNEQFF
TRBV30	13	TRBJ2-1	CAWSRTGDGEQFF
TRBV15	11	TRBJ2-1	CATGAGLEQFF
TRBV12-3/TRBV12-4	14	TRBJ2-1	CASSFGTGGAEQFF
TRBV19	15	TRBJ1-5	CASSHTGDSNQPQHF
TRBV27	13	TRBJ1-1	CASSPGMNTEAFF
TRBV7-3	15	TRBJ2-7	CASSLGASGFYEQYF
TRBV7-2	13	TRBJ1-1	CASSPESRLEAFF
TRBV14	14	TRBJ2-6	CASSQDLWANVLTF
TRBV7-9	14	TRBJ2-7	CASSPPGNYYEQYF
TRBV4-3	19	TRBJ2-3	CASSQKRLAVFSSTDTQYF
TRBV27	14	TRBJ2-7	CASSRDRGLLEQYF
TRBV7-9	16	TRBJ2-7	CASTPPPGQGIYEQYF
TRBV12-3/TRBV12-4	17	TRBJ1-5	CASSLKAAGGANQPQHF
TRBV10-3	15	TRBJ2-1	CAIRDREGGYNEQFF
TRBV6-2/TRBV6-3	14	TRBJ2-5	CASTDSWGQETQYF
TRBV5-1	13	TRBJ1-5	CASSPFSGQPQHF
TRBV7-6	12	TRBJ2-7	CASSSTGEEQYF
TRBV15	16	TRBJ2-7	CATSSVDRALTYEQYF
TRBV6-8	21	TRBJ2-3	CASRLAGGDEAGEGCTDTQYF
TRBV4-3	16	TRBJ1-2	CASSPARGGFNYGYTF
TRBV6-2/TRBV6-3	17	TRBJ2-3	CASSYYRTSGRTDTQYF